This T cell receptor (beta chain) was captured in a study of vaccination and CD4 T cells after COVID-19. In the study overall: The authors exposed cells to overlapping spike peptides derived from SARS-CoV-2, HCoV-NL63, HCoV-OC43 and HCoV-229E.

This clonotype turned up a few times. Its cognate antigen is unknown. At the Johns Hopkins FTIC core, DNA taken from cultured CD4+ T cells was sequenced by way of the Oncomine TCR Beta short-read assay. TCRdb re-called the PCR reads through MiXCR, storing one row per CDR3 protein. Among around 15,000 distinct CDR3 sequences, 60% to 80% were seen once, and the ten largest hold more than 10%. Treatment given: roughly ten-day PBMC culture with coronavirus spike peptide pools or control peptides (ViraFEST assay). ViraFEST enlarged antigen-specific T cell populations with peptide pools and afterwards sequenced TCRs. Spanning March to December 2020, the positive PCR dates came before US Alpha, Beta and Delta variants. General study findings and limits: Counts of SARS-CoV-2-reactive clonotypes had a median that went from approximately 23 to 38, a nonsignificant change.

This TCR was sampled from a human donor who had recovered from COVID-19. Specimen: CD4+ T cells from blood, cultured in vitro.

This chain's CDR3 is CASSPQDTDTQYF. The CDR3 DNA reads TGTGCCAGCAGCCCACAGGACACAGATACGCAGTATTTT. V usage is TRBV5-4 and J usage is TRBJ2-3, with D tentatively TRBD1 (5 bases). V was pared by 4 bases and J by 2 bases, with 8 bases between. Per germline, CDR1 SGHNT and CDR2 YYREEE (reference sequence). The CDR3 is 13 amino acids.